This is a list of T cell receptor beta chains from one sample in a study of response to subunit inactivated influenza vaccine. MiXCR was run by TCRdb on the RT-PCR reads, yielding one entry per CDR3 protein. Here the sample spans roughly 550,000 distinct CDR3 sequences, roughly 25% being singletons. This sample also appeared in a second study, on T cells expressing NK-cell markers.

This material consisted of CD4+ T cells sorted from PBMCs, taken roughly 12 days after vaccination. The receptor source for this set is a middle-aged man who received an inactivated influenza vaccine. The CDR3 runs from the conserved cysteine through the conserved F or W. A D gene is named only where the DNA matches it firmly. Size is stated for part of the rows, as once, few or many counts, or as a class when the clone is expanded.

>NA|TRBV4-3|TRBJ1-1|NA
TGCGCCAGCAGCCAAGTGGCGGGCCGAGAGACTGAAGCTTTCTTT
CASSQVAGRETEAFF
>NA|TRBV20-1|TRBJ2-7|NA
TGCAGTGCTAGTGGTCAGCCCCCCTACGAGCAGTACTTC
CSASGQPPYEQYF
>NA|TRBV20-1|TRBJ2-2|NA
TGCAGTGCTATCCCGTACCAGGCGTTCAACGGGGAGCTGTTTTTT
CSAIPYQAFNGELFF
>TRBD1|TRBV20-1|TRBJ2-7|NA
TGCAGTGCTAGGGGATCAGGGGGCGCCTACGAGCAGTACTTC
CSARGSGGAYEQYF
>NA|TRBV20-1|TRBJ2-1|NA
TGCAGTGCCTCTATATCCAAGTCCTACAATGAGCAGTTCTTC
CSASISKSYNEQFF
>NA|TRBV20-1|TRBJ2-3|NA
TGCAGTGCTATTCCGACAGAGATAACAGATACGCAGTATTTT
CSAIPTEITDTQYF
>NA|TRBV28|TRBJ2-1|NA
TGTGCCAGCAGTTTATTGGGGACCCGGACCGGCAATGAGCAGTTCTTC
CASSLLGTRTGNEQFF
>NA|TRBV7-6|TRBJ2-6|few
TGTGCCAGCAGCTTCCCGGGACACCCTAGTGCCGGGGCCAACGTCCTGACTTTC
CASSFPGHPSAGANVLTF
>TRBD2|TRBV5-1|TRBJ2-5|NA
TGCGCCAGCAGCTTGGGCTCGGCTAGCGGACAAGACACCCAGTACTTC
CASSLGSASGQDTQYF
>TRBD1|TRBV20-1|TRBJ1-4|NA
TGCAGTGCCGGACAGGGGTATTCAACTAATGAAAAACTGTTTTTT
CSAGQGYSTNEKLFF
>NA|TRBV7-8|TRBJ2-1|NA
TGTGCCAGCAGCTTAGCGGGAGACTTTAATGAGCAGTTCTTC
CASSLAGDFNEQFF
>TRBD1|TRBV20-1|TRBJ2-3|NA
TGCAGTGCGATCCCGGGGACAGCTCCTAGCACAGATACGCAGTATTTT
CSAIPGTAPSTDTQYF
>NA|TRBV11-2|TRBJ2-3|few
TGTGCCAGCAGCTTAGCGTTTTCCGATACAGATACGCAGTATTTT
CASSLAFSDTDTQYF
>NA|TRBV5-1|TRBJ2-6|NA
TGCGCCAGCAGCTTCCATCGGGACATGATTCTCTCTGGGGCCAACGTCCTGACTTTC
CASSFHRDMILSGANVLTF
>TRBD2|TRBV7-2|TRBJ2-1|few
TGTGCCAGCAGCTTAGGGCTCCAGCGGGGTTCCCTCAATGAGCAGTTCTTC
CASSLGLQRGSLNEQFF
>NA|TRBV25-1|TRBJ2-2|few
TGTGCCAGCAGTGAATCAGGGAGCGGGGAGCTGTTTTTT
CASSESGSGELFF
>TRBD1|TRBV11-3|TRBJ2-2|few
TGTGCCAGCGTGACGGACAGGGAGGCAACCGGGGAGCTGTTTTTT
CASVTDREATGELFF
>NA|TRBV6-5|TRBJ2-1|few
TGTGCCAGCAGTTACACCCGGGTTAGGACCCATGAGCAGTTCTTC
CASSYTRVRTHEQFF
>NA|TRBV5-1|TRBJ2-1|few
TGCGCCAGCAGCTCGGACTGGGGGCGAGATGAGCAGTTCTTC
CASSSDWGRDEQFF
>NA|TRBV12-3/TRBV12-4|TRBJ2-3|NA
TGTGCCAGCAGTTTACGGCAGGCGCTCGAGGGCACAGATACGCAGTATTTT
CASSLRQALEGTDTQYF
>NA|TRBV12-3/TRBV12-4|TRBJ1-2|NA
TGTGCCAGCAGCCCAGGGACATCGGCTGGCTACACCTTC
CASSPGTSAGYTF
>NA|TRBV28|TRBJ2-7|NA
TGTGCCAGCAGTTCAGGACAGAATCCCTACGAGCAGTACTTC
CASSSGQNPYEQYF
>NA|TRBV20-1|TRBJ1-4|NA
TGCAGTGCTATCTTGGGTACTAATGAAAAACTGTTTTTT
CSAILGTNEKLFF
>NA|TRBV10-1|TRBJ2-4|NA
TGCGCCAGCAGTGAGTCGGGCAGGAACATTCAGTACTTC
CASSESGRNIQYF
>NA|TRBV5-6|TRBJ2-7|many
TGTGCCAGCAGCTTACAACGGGACACCCACTCCTACGAGCAGTACTTC
CASSLQRDTHSYEQYF
>TRBD2|TRBV2|TRBJ2-4|few
TGTGCCAGCAAGTCTAGCGGGAGGGCAAAAAACATTCAGTACTTC
CASKSSGRAKNIQYF
>TRBD2|TRBV10-3|TRBJ2-7|many
TGTGCCATCAGGCGGGGACTAGCGGGAGGGATTTTTGCGGACGAGCAGTACTTC
CAIRRGLAGGIFADEQYF
>NA|TRBV7-6|TRBJ2-7|NA
TGTGCCAGCAGCTTAAGGAACGACAGGACTTACGAGCAGTACTTC
CASSLRNDRTYEQYF
>NA|TRBV7-9|TRBJ2-5|few
TGTGCCAGCAGCCTTTCCGGGCCGAGAAAGGAGACCCAGTACTTC
CASSLSGPRKETQYF
>NA|TRBV7-2|TRBJ2-4|few
TGTGCCAGCAGCTTAGTCGTTAGTAAGGGAAACATTCAGTACTTC
CASSLVVSKGNIQYF
>TRBD1|TRBV11-2|TRBJ2-5|NA
TGTGCCAGCAGCTTAAACAGGGGTCCCGAGACCCAGTACTTC
CASSLNRGPETQYF
>TRBD1|TRBV11-1|TRBJ1-4|few
TGTGCCAGCAGCCAAACCGGGACAGGGAAGTATCAACTGTTTTTT
CASSQTGTGKYQLFF
>NA|TRBV7-2|TRBJ2-2|few
TGTGCCAGCAGCTTCTACAGGGATACCGGGGAGCTGTTTTTT
CASSFYRDTGELFF
>TRBD1|TRBV5-1|TRBJ1-1|NA
TGCGCCACCAGCTGGAGGGGGCGGTTGGATACTGAAGCTTTCTTT
CATSWRGRLDTEAFF
>NA|TRBV4-1|TRBJ2-1|few
TGCGCCAGCAGCCAAGAGATAGTTAGCCTGTATGAGCAGTTCTTC
CASSQEIVSLYEQFF
>TRBD2|TRBV6-2/TRBV6-3|TRBJ2-5|few
TGTGCCAGCAGTTCTGCGACTAGCGGGGACAGAAAAGAGACCCAGTACTTC
CASSSATSGDRKETQYF
>NA|TRBV19|TRBJ2-3|NA
TGTGCCAGTAGTGCGCCGGGAAGGGCAGATACGCAGTATTTT
CASSAPGRADTQYF